One and the same sample provided the 27 T cell receptor beta chains below, sequenced in a study of shared clonotypes between healthy human individuals (dated by TCRdb to about 2020). Receptors were amplified or captured by the immunoSEQ multiplex PCR assay. TCRdb holds this immuneACCESS table with in-frame rearrangements only. Some clones are missing; in checked studies, unresolved V genes explain under half, and the rest has no known cause. The sample profile shows about 2 million clones; 85% to 95% of them were found once. Together, the top ten hold 0.1% to 0.15% of the sample. Sequencing was done on a sample of naive CD4+ T cells sorted from blood. The cell subset or site label here, explained by the study, means: CD45RA+ positively selected. Receptors were obtained from a man younger than 35 in good health.

This chain uses TRBV2 with TRBJ2-3; TRBD2 matches 7 bases. Germline lookup yields CDR1 SNHLY and CDR2 FYNNEI. The CDR3 loop spans 19 amino acids. Germline trimming cut 3 bases from V and 1 base from J; bases unmatched to any gene: 16. In DNA, the CDR3 is TGTGCCAGCAGTGATCTACCGTGGAGGAGCGGGACTCGCACAGATACGCAGTATTTT. It translates to CASSDLPWRSGTRTDTQYF.

The CDR3 sequence: CASSLDPGMNYGYTF. DNA for the CDR3: TGCGCCAGCAGCTTGGACCCCGGGATGAACTATGGCTACACCTTC. The chain has TRBV5-1 and TRBJ1-2; unclear D gene. V gave up 0 bases and J gave up 2 bases, with 11 bases separating them. There are 15 residues in the CDR3. Germline V lookup: CDR1 SGHRS, CDR2 YFSETQ. The whole variable domain, filled in from reference TRBV5-1 and TRBJ1-2, reads KAGVTQTPRYLIKTRGQQVTLSCSPISGHRSVSWYQQTPGQGLQFLFEYFSETQRNKGNFPGRFSGRQFSNSRSEMNVSTLELGDSALYLCASSLDPGMNYGYTFGSGTRLTVV.

The V and J genes are TRBV10-2 and TRBJ2-7; 7 positions match TRBD1. This CDR3 comprises 15 residues. Germline-derived CDR1 and CDR2 are WSHSY and SAAADI. With V trimmed by 2 bases and J by 3 bases, 7 bases remained unmatched. The CDR3 DNA sequence: TGCGCCAGCAGTGAGAGGAACAGGGGAAGCTACGAGCAGTACTTC. This gives the protein CASSERNRGSYEQYF.

The chain recombines TRBV6-5 with TRBJ1-2; 8 nucleotides align to TRBD1. V lost 6 bases to trimming and J lost 4 bases; unmatched junction nucleotides: 7. Germline V CDR1 and CDR2: MNHEY, SVGAGI. The CDR3 has 14 amino acids. CDR3 in amino acids: CASRQTGAFYGYTF. The DNA of the CDR3 is TGTGCCAGCAGGCAGACAGGGGCCTTCTATGGCTACACCTTC.

V gene TRBV6-1 combines with J gene TRBJ2-1; D is ambiguous. The V gene's germline CDR1 is MNHNS and CDR2 SASEGT. V was cut by 0 bases and J by 9 bases, with 15 bases left in between. This CDR3 contains 15 residues. CDR3 residues: CASSEALSSYTEQFF. CDR3 nucleotide sequence: TGTGCCAGCAGTGAAGCGCTCAGCAGTTATACTGAGCAGTTCTTC.

This clone was recorded only once. The same CDR3 arises from other DNA sequences in this sample as well. The V gene is TRBV28, the J gene TRBJ1-1; no clear D gene. The germline V and J ends were trimmed by 6 bases and 1 base, with 9 bases remaining between them. CDR3 length: 13 amino acids. Germline CDR1 is MDHEN and CDR2 is SYDVKM. The CDR3 DNA is TGTGCCAGCAGCCCTGGAGGGAACACTGAAGCTTTCTTT. Amino acids: CASSPGGNTEAFF.

The chain links TRBV20-1 to TRBJ2-5; D gene ambiguous. The germline V and J ends were trimmed by 6 bases and 7 bases, with 9 bases remaining between them. This CDR3 is built from 10 residues. Germline loops: CDR1 DFQATT, CDR2 SNEGSKA (reference sequence). The CDR3 protein is CSANKGTQYF. CDR3 bases: TGCAGTGCAAATAAGGGGACCCAGTACTTC.

J is TRBJ2-3 and V is TRBV28; D tentatively fits TRBD1 or TRBD2 (5 bases each). V lost 6 bases and J lost 4, with 11 bases in between. Looked up from germline, CDR1 is MDHEN and CDR2 is SYDVKM. This CDR3 is built from 13 residues. Written as DNA, the CDR3 is TGTGCCAGCAGCCGAGGGGCCCCAGATACGCAGTATTTT. It specifies CASSRGAPDTQYF. Full variable domain (missing parts from reference TRBV28 and TRBJ2-3): DVKVTQSSRYLVKRTGEKVFLECVQDMDHENMFWYRQDPGLGLRLIYFSYDVKMKEKGDIPEGYSVSREKKERFSLILESASTNQTSMYLCASSRGAPDTQYFGPGTRLTVL.

This rearrangement joins TRBV2 to TRBJ2-3; D could derive from TRBD1 or TRBD2 (5 bases each). CDR3 length: 14 amino acids. CDR1 SNHLY and CDR2 FYNNEI come from the germline V gene. Trimming took 4 bases from V and 0 from J, leaving 8 bases between them. The CDR3 here is CASSVGRSTDTQYF. CDR3 bases: TGTGCCAGCAGTGTGGGACGGAGCACAGATACGCAGTATTTT.

The rearrangement joins TRBV5-8 to TRBJ1-1; D remains unclear. This CDR3 region has 13 residues. CDR1 and CDR2 from the germline V gene are SGHTS and YDEGEE. The V gene lost 2 bases and the J gene lost 1 base, with 6 bases spanning the gap. For the CDR3, the DNA is TGTGCCAGCAGCTTAAAGAGGAACACTGAAGCTTTCTTT. Translating it yields CASSLKRNTEAFF.

This chain connects TRBV12-5 to TRBJ2-7; 8 bases fit TRBD1. J gave up 3 bases and V 6 bases, and 7 bases lay outside the gene matches. The CDR3 is made up of 14 amino acids. CDR1 LGHNT and CDR2 FRNRAP come from the germline V gene. The chain's CDR3 is CASGQDRVDYEQYF. In DNA form, the CDR3 reads TGTGCTAGTGGCCAGGACAGGGTGGACTACGAGCAGTACTTC.

This chain links TRBV10-2 with TRBJ2-2, with 7 bases lining up with TRBD1. The germline V gene has CDR1 WSHSY and CDR2 SAAADI. This CDR3 has 14 residues. V gave up 4 bases and J gave up 4 bases; unmatched junction bases: 3. In DNA, the CDR3 is TGCGCCAGCAGTGGACAGGGTCCCACCGGGGAGCTGTTTTTT. Protein: CASSGQGPTGELFF.

The CDR3 loop reads CASSTSVGSGQAYNEQFF. The CDR3 DNA reads TGTGCCAGTAGTACTTCAGTCGGGAGCGGCCAAGCCTACAATGAGCAGTTCTTC. This chain connects TRBV19 to TRBJ2-1, with a tentative D call TRBD2 (6 bases). The CDR3 runs 18 residues. Germline V gene lookup returns CDR1 LNHDA and CDR2 SQIVND (reference sequence). The ends were cut back, 4 bases at V and 2 bases at J, with 21 bases in the middle.

The gene calls are TRBV5-5 and TRBJ1-2; 7 bases are a match to TRBD1. CDR1 and CDR2 from the germline V gene are SGHKS and YYEKEE (reference sequence). V lost 2 bases and J lost 0; bases outside the gene matches: 4. This CDR3 region has 15 residues. The CDR3 spells CASSFGQVANYGYTF. In DNA form, the CDR3 reads TGTGCCAGCAGCTTCGGACAGGTTGCTAACTATGGCTACACCTTC.

The chain is built from TRBV27 and TRBJ2-7; perhaps TRBD1 as D (6 bases). Germline V gene sequence: CDR1 MNHEY, CDR2 SMNVEV (reference sequence). Trimming pared 2 bases from V and 2 bases from J, leaving 13 bases between. The CDR3 covers 15 residues. CDR3: CASSLGDGTTYEQYF. DNA of the CDR3: TGTGCCAGCAGTTTAGGGGACGGGACAACCTACGAGCAGTACTTC.

About this clone: This same CDR3 is encoded by further DNA sequences in the sample. The chain links TRBV18 to TRBJ2-7; 11 bases match TRBD1. Germline V lookup: CDR1 KGHSH, CDR2 LQKENI. Trimming took 3 bases from V and 7 from J; bases not matched to a gene: 2. The CDR3 has 13 amino acids. The CDR3 is CASSPGTGGEQYF. The CDR3, as DNA: TGTGCCAGCTCACCCGGGACAGGGGGAGAGCAGTACTTC.

The V call is TRBV28, the J call TRBJ2-5; either TRBD1 or TRBD2 may fit D (6 bases each). CDR3 length equals 16 residues. Trimming removed 6 bases from V and 4 bases from J, with 21 bases in between. Germline V gene lookup returns CDR1 MDHEN and CDR2 SYDVKM. The DNA for the CDR3 is TGTGCCAGCAGCTCGACCGGGACTCAAGGGGGAGAGACCCAGTACTTC. Residues: CASSSTGTQGGETQYF. The full variable domain, completed using reference TRBV28 and TRBJ2-5, is DVKVTQSSRYLVKRTGEKVFLECVQDMDHENMFWYRQDPGLGLRLIYFSYDVKMKEKGDIPEGYSVSREKKERFSLILESASTNQTSMYLCASSSTGTQGGETQYFGPGTRLLVL.

The rearrangement uses TRBV4-1 and TRBJ2-5; a weak D match, TRBD1 (6 bases). Per the germline V gene, CDR1 is MGHRA and CDR2 is YSYEKL. V gave up 1 base and J gave up 2 bases, with 8 bases separating them. The CDR3 is 14 residues long. The CDR3 sequence is CASSQGQAQETQYF. DNA of the CDR3: TGCGCCAGCAGCCAAGGACAGGCGCAAGAGACCCAGTACTTC.

In nucleotides, the CDR3 is TGTGCCATCAGTGAGAGGGAGGGAGGGGCCTACGAGCAGTACTTC. Its protein product is CAISEREGGAYEQYF. This chain links TRBV10-3 with TRBJ2-7; 7 positions agree with TRBD2. Trimming took 2 bases from V and 2 from J; bases not matched to a gene: 6. CDR3 length: 15 amino acids. Germline V gives CDR1 ENHRY, CDR2 SYGVKD.

The chain recombines TRBV7-9 with TRBJ2-5; D uncertain. Germline V gene sequence: CDR1 SEHNR, CDR2 FQNEAQ (reference sequence). Trimming cost V 5 bases and J 2 bases, with 6 bases left between them. The CDR3 is 12 residues long. CDR3 amino acids: CASSLTQETQYF. CDR3 nucleotides: TGTGCCAGCAGCCTGACTCAAGAGACCCAGTACTTC. The variable domain in full, completed from reference TRBV7-9 and TRBJ2-5, reads DTGVSQNPRHKITKRGQNVTFRCDPISEHNRLYWYRQTLGQGPEFLTYFQNEAQLEKSRLLSDRFSAERPKGSFSTLEIQRTEQGDSAMYLCASSLTQETQYFGPGTRLLVL.

In regard to this clone: This may be a read error, as it is one base from a much larger clone. This sequence joins TRBV14 and TRBJ1-1; no firm D call. From germline, CDR1 is SGHDN and CDR2 FVKESK. V dropped 5 bases and J dropped 0 bases, with 10 bases sitting between them. The CDR3 spans 14 residues. The CDR3 DNA follows: TGTGCCAGCAGCTTAGATCAGTTGAACACTGAAGCTTTCTTT. Its protein is CASSLDQLNTEAFF. Looking up the rest from reference TRBV14 and TRBJ1-1 gives the full variable domain: EAGVTQFPSHSVIEKGQTVTLRCDPISGHDNLYWYRRVMGKEIKFLLHFVKESKQDESGMPNNRFLAERTGGTYSTLKVQPAELEDSGVYFCASSLDQLNTEAFFGQGTRLTVV.

About this clone: This sample includes further DNA sequences coding for the same CDR3. V and J are TRBV7-8 and TRBJ2-2, with D perhaps matching TRBD1 or TRBD2 (5 bases each). The CDR3 is 15 amino acids. The ends were cut back, 2 bases at V and 6 bases at J, with 13 bases in the middle. Per germline, CDR1 SGHVS and CDR2 FQNEAQ. Written as DNA, the CDR3 is TGTGCCAGCAGCTTACGGGACCGTGGTCCCGGGGAGCTGTTTTTT. Translation: CASSLRDRGPGELFF.

There are a few counts of this clone. This chain joins TRBV10-3 and TRBJ2-7, with TRBD1 as a possible D gene (6 bases). Trimming cost V 4 bases and J 7 bases, with 8 bases left between them. Germline V gene lookup returns CDR1 ENHRY and CDR2 SYGVKD. The CDR3 has 11 amino acids. CDR3 in amino acids: CAISGQGEQYF. Written as DNA, the CDR3 is TGTGCCATCAGTGGCCAGGGGGAGCAGTACTTC.

This rearrangement joins TRBV28 to TRBJ2-1; 9 bases align to TRBD1. Unmatched junction bases numbered 7, after V lost 5 bases and J lost 5 bases. The CDR3 consists of 15 residues. Germline CDR1 and CDR2: MDHEN and SYDVKM. Written as DNA, the CDR3 is TGTGCCAGCAGTGGGTGGGGACAGGGCCACAATGAGCAGTTCTTC. As protein: CASSGWGQGHNEQFF. The whole variable domain, remainder taken from reference TRBV28 and TRBJ2-1, is DVKVTQSSRYLVKRTGEKVFLECVQDMDHENMFWYRQDPGLGLRLIYFSYDVKMKEKGDIPEGYSVSREKKERFSLILESASTNQTSMYLCASSGWGQGHNEQFFGPGTRLTVL.

This sequence joins TRBV6-1 and TRBJ1-2; 7 positions agree with TRBD1. The CDR3 is 15 amino acids. The germline gives CDR1 MNHNS, CDR2 SASEGT. Losses at the gene ends were 7 bases for V and 2 bases for J; bases not matched to a gene: 10. CDR3 sequence reads: CASTHPQTGNYGYTF. CDR3 DNA: TGTGCCAGCACCCACCCCCAGACAGGGAACTATGGCTACACCTTC.

J is TRBJ1-4 and V is TRBV9; D perhaps matches TRBD1 (6 bases). Germline V gene data show CDR1 as SGDLS and CDR2 as YYNGEE. This CDR3 is built from 16 residues. V shed 0 bases and J shed 3 bases, with 12 bases lying between them. CDR3 residues: CASSVGGADANEKLFF. For the CDR3, the DNA is TGTGCCAGCAGCGTAGGGGGGGCGGACGCTAATGAAAAACTGTTTTTT.

The rearrangement joins TRBV5-1 to TRBJ2-1; TRBD2 is a possible D gene (6 bases). The CDR3 spans 13 residues. From germline, CDR1 is SGHRS and CDR2 YFSETQ. V shed 4 bases and J shed 4 bases, with 9 bases lying between them. The CDR3 region has the DNA TGCGCCAGCAGCGCGGGGATTTACAATGAGCAGTTCTTC. This encodes CASSAGIYNEQFF.